The clone carrying this T cell receptor (beta chain) was seen ten or more times. The antigen remains unidentified. This CDR3 comprises 14 residues. The germline gives CDR1 DFQATT, CDR2 SNEGSKA (reference sequence). Germline trimming cut 1 base from V and 1 base from J; bases unmatched to any gene: 0. This specimen comes from a study of regulatory T cells in long-lasting Graves disease. About the study: Newly diagnosed Graves' patients took antithyroid drugs under 3 months. Study-level results: With a small sample size, accuracy may have been reduced. TCR diversity in persistent Graves' patients was below that of newly diagnosed ones.

The sample's time point: newly diagnosed GD, antithyroid drugs for less than 3 months. Making the TCR library involved RNA that had been extracted from PBMCs. iRepertoire HTBI primers and Arm-PCR of CDR3 regions built TCR beta libraries. In the original analysis: Throughout the samples, researchers identified about 62 TRBV and 13 to 15 TRBJ segments. TCRdb itself ran the multiplex PCR reads through MiXCR, one entry per CDR3 protein. The V and J calls were not made by the authors but by TCRdb's processing. This table holds 500,000 to 700,000 distinct CDR3 sequences, roughly 15% found once. This same sample was also part of a study on T cells in Graves' hyperthyroidism and ophthalmopathy.

The sequence was collected from a woman aged 30 to 39 with Graves disease. The V and J genes are TRBV20-1 and TRBJ2-2, with 7 nucleotides matching TRBD1. Here the sequenced sample was peripheral blood mononuclear cells (PBMCs), taken at new diagnosis, from a patient treated with antithyroid drugs. The CDR3 loop is CSARGTGNTGELFF. CDR3 nucleotide sequence: TGCAGTGCTAGAGGGACAGGGAACACCGGGGAGCTGTTTTTT.